Given below is one TCR beta chain in context. The antigen is undetermined. The PCR was carried out with 60 Vbeta primers and 13 Jbeta primers. Clones were sequenced by immunoSEQ multiplex PCR, and TCRdb holds only the in-frame ones, with some missing. The sample has roughly 180,000 clones; around 75% are singletons. Germline assignment: CDR1 SQVTM and CDR2 ANQGSEA. V gave up 6 bases and J gave up 4 bases; unmatched junction bases: 8. The CDR3 consists of 13 residues. The record originates from a study of cytomegalovirus exposure and HLA in healthy donors. General study results and limits: Previously analyzed data showed that most TCR beta V segments were productive at a frequency of about 87% or about 30%.

The receptor comes from a female donor in good health and CMV-seronegative. This rearrangement joins TRBV29-1 to TRBJ1-1; TRBD1 matches 7 bases. Sequences were obtained from PBMCs. The CDR3 region has the DNA TGCAGCGTGACAGGGTTGGCGGTCACTGAAGCTTTCTTT. As protein: CSVTGLAVTEAFF.